This T cell receptor beta chain derives from a study of cytotoxic CD8 clonotypes in ibrutinib-treated CLL. Across the study: The response samples were taken once patients had been treated for a median of about 12 months, range 6 to 36. Study outcomes and limitations: Increased clonality at ibrutinib response gave way to a return toward baseline at progression. Sampling times, which were not matched between the groups, differed between sustained-remission patients and progressing patients. Baseline clonality was higher than in age-matched healthy donors and moved in step with circulating CD8+ T-cell counts.

In regard to this clone: The antigen remains undetermined.

Germline loops: CDR1 SEHNR, CDR2 FQNEAQ (reference sequence). Germline trimming cut 1 base from V and 4 bases from J; bases unmatched to any gene: 4. The CDR3 is made up of 14 amino acids. The protocol was immunoSEQ multiplex PCR, while the TCRdb copy is restricted to in-frame clones and leaves out a portion. The sample shows 150,000 or so clones, about 88% of them seen only once. This sequence was found in a human donor with chronic lymphocytic leukemia. The starting material was PBMCs, obtained at disease progression, from a patient treated with ibrutinib. The J gene is TRBJ2-7, the V gene TRBV7-9; TRBD1 agrees at 7 bases. This CDR3 reads CASSLVEGAYEQYF. The CDR3 DNA follows: TGTGCCAGCAGCTTAGTTGAGGGGGCTTACGAGCAGTACTTC.